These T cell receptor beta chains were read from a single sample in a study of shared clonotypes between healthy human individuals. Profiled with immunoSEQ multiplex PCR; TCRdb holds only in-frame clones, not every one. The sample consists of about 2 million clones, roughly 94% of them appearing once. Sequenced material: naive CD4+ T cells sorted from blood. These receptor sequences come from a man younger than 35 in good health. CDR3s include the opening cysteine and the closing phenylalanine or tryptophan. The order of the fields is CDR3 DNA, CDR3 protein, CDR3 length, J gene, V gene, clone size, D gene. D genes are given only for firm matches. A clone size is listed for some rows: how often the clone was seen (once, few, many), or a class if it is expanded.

TGTGCCAGCAGCTCAGGTCCCGGGACAGGGGCCTACGAGCAGTACTTC	CASSSGPGTGAYEQYF	16	TRBJ2-7	TRBV7-2	NA	TRBD1
TGTGCCAGCAGCCTTGGGGCCCTAGCGGGAGTCGCCGGGGAGCTGTTTTTT	CASSLGALAGVAGELFF	17	TRBJ2-2	TRBV7-9	NA	TRBD2
TGTGCCAGCAGTTTGACAGGGGGGGAATATAGCAATCAGCCCCAGCATTTT	CASSLTGGEYSNQPQHF	17	TRBJ1-5	TRBV28	once	TRBD1
TGTGCCAGCAGCGTAGCCGAGCAGATGACGAACACCGGGGAGCTGTTTTTT	CASSVAEQMTNTGELFF	17	TRBJ2-2	TRBV9	NA	NA
TGTGCCAGCAGGACTCAAGAGACCCAGTACTTC	CASRTQETQYF	11	TRBJ2-5	TRBV6-5	once	NA
TGTGCCAGCAGCTTGGGGGCTACGAACACCGGGGAGCTGTTTTTT	CASSLGATNTGELFF	15	TRBJ2-2	TRBV5-6	NA	NA
TGTGCCAGCAGTCTAACTAGCGGGAGTGAGACCCAGTACTTC	CASSLTSGSETQYF	14	TRBJ2-5	TRBV2	NA	TRBD2
TGTGCCAGCAGTTTAACGAGCGCAAGAGAGACCCAGTACTTC	CASSLTSARETQYF	14	TRBJ2-5	TRBV28	NA	NA
TGCGCCAGCAGTGCTCAGGGACGGGAAAAACTGTTTTTT	CASSAQGREKLFF	13	TRBJ1-4	TRBV10-2	NA	NA
TGTGCCAGCAGTGCCGGGCCTCCGTACTCTGGGGCCAACGTCCTGACTTTC	CASSAGPPYSGANVLTF	17	TRBJ2-6	TRBV2	NA	NA
TGTGCCAGCAGTCCCGGGACCGGGGAGGGCAATCAGCCCCAGCATTTT	CASSPGTGEGNQPQHF	16	TRBJ1-5	TRBV27	once	NA
TGTGCCTGGAATAAGGGGATTCCCTCCAATGAGCAGTTCTTC	CAWNKGIPSNEQFF	14	TRBJ2-1	TRBV30	once	NA
TGTGCCACCAGCAGAGATCACCCCTCTGGAAACACCATATATTTT	CATSRDHPSGNTIYF	15	TRBJ1-3	TRBV15	NA	NA
TGTGCCTGGAGTGCCCTCATTTTCAATGAGCAGTTCTTC	CAWSALIFNEQFF	13	TRBJ2-1	TRBV30	few	NA
TGTGCCAGCAGCGTGGGGGACAGTATCTACGTAGAGCAGTACTTC	CASSVGDSIYVEQYF	15	TRBJ2-7	TRBV9	NA	TRBD1
TGTGCCAGCAGTTTCGGGCAGGTCATGTCACCCCTCCACTTT	CASSFGQVMSPLHF	14	TRBJ1-6	TRBV27	NA	NA
TGTGCCAGCATCGCATCGGAGGGCACTGAAGCTTTCTTT	CASIASEGTEAFF	13	TRBJ1-1	TRBV27	NA	NA
TGTGCCAGCAGCTTGTTCTTAACAGGGTTATATGGCTACACCTTC	CASSLFLTGLYGYTF	15	TRBJ1-2	TRBV5-6	NA	NA
TGTGCCAGCAGTGTGGCGGGAGGTCGCACAGATACGCAGTATTTT	CASSVAGGRTDTQYF	15	TRBJ2-3	TRBV6-4	NA	TRBD2
TGTGCCAGCAGCCCTCGACAGGGACCACAAGAGACCCAGTACTTC	CASSPRQGPQETQYF	15	TRBJ2-5	TRBV28	NA	TRBD1
TGTGCCAGCAACGAATTGTACGAGCAGTACTTC	CASNELYEQYF	11	TRBJ2-7	TRBV21-1	NA	NA
TGTGCCAGCTCTCAGGGACAGGGCGTTTACGAGCAGTACTTC	CASSQGQGVYEQYF	14	TRBJ2-7	TRBV9	NA	TRBD1
TGCGCCAGCAGTGGCAGTGCCCAAGAGACCCAGTACTTC	CASSGSAQETQYF	13	TRBJ2-5	TRBV5-1	once	NA
TGCGCCAGCAGCTTGCAAGGGGCGCCTAACTATGGCTACACCTTC	CASSLQGAPNYGYTF	15	TRBJ1-2	TRBV5-1	NA	NA
TGTGCCAGCAGCTTAGGACAGGACTTTGGCTACACCTTC	CASSLGQDFGYTF	13	TRBJ1-2	TRBV7-2	NA	NA